The text below deals with one T cell receptor (beta chain). TCRdb keeps only in-frame clones here, not all; method: immunoSEQ multiplex PCR. The table records more than 250,000 clones, around 84% of them present only once. This record belongs to a study of blood T cell repertoires in COVID-19. From germline, CDR1 is SGHAT and CDR2 FQNNGV. The CDR3 covers 11 residues. Trimming took off 9 bases at V and 5 bases at J, with 9 bases between the two ends. The source of this sequence is a man aged 40-55 years who had been exposed to COVID-19. The sequenced material came from PBMCs or T cells enriched from blood (not recorded which). The chain has TRBV11-2 and TRBJ2-3; maybe TRBD2 (5 bases). CDR3 DNA: TGTGCCAGTTTGGCGGGAGATACGCAGTATTTT. It codes for CASLAGDTQYF.